This T cell receptor beta chain is from a study of identical twins. This clonotype was found a few times. Trimming removed 4 bases from V and 0 bases from J; junction bases left unmatched: 4. Germline CDR1 is SGHDN and CDR2 is FVKESK. The CDR3 covers 17 residues. TCRdb reprocessed the 5' RACE reads with MiXCR, giving one entry per CDR3 protein. Among approximately 470,000 distinct CDR3 sequences listed, approximately 14% were seen once. This same sample was also part of a study on yellow fever vaccine responses in identical twins.

This sequence originates from a woman in her late teens or twenties in good health. The sequenced sample was CD4+ T cells sorted from blood. The chain employs TRBV14 and TRBJ2-3; 13 nucleotides agree with TRBD2. CDR3 sequence (DNA): TGTGCCAGCAGCCGGACTAGCGGGGGCCTTAGCACAGATACGCAGTATTTT. Protein product: CASSRTSGGLSTDTQYF.